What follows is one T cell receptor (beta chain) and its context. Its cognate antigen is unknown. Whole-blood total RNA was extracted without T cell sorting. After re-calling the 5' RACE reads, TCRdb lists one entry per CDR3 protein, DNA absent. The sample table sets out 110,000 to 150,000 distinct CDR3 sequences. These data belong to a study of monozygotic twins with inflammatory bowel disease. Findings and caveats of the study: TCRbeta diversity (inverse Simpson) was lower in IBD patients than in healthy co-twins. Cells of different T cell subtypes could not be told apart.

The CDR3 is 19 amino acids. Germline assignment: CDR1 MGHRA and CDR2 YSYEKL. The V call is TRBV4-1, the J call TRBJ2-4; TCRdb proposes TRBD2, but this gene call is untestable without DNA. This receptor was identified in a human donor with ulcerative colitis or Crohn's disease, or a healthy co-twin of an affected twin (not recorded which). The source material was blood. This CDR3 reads CASSQVGTSGRAWGNIQYF.